This T cell receptor (beta chain) derives from a study of cytomegalovirus exposure and HLA in healthy donors. Whole-study results and caveats: A later analysis showed TCR association rates differing by HLA locus, peaking at DRB1 and lowest at HLA-C. Generally TCR sequences proved uncommon, though certain public TCRs appeared in numerous donors. The study put roughly 160 TCR beta chains on its list as cytomegalovirus-associated. The study reported that TCR beta sequences accurately predicted HLA-A and HLA-B alleles in most subjects.

In the PCR, 60 Vbeta and 13 Jbeta primers were used. Some clones are missing from TCRdb's copy, which holds only in-frame ones; the method was immunoSEQ multiplex PCR. The listing records under 200,000 clones. J lost 7 bases, V lost 0 bases, and 7 bases had no gene match. CDR1 SGHRS and CDR2 YFSETQ come from the germline V gene. This CDR3 is built from 15 residues. Comments on this clone: Its antigen remains unknown.

The sample consisted of PBMCs. The source is a man aged 30-40 years in good health and CMV-seronegative. V is TRBV5-1 and J is TRBJ2-1, with 7 bases fitting TRBD2. CDR3 region: CASSLDGRQLNEQFF. For the CDR3, the DNA is TGCGCCAGCAGCTTGGACGGGAGGCAGCTTAATGAGCAGTTCTTC.